Here is one T cell receptor (beta chain) with its context. This clonotype was seen only a few times. The clone's antigen remains unknown. Nothing much larger sits one base from this clone, and base qualities are not available. The data were obtained in a study of tumor and adjacent non-tumor tissue in lung cancer (dated by TCRdb to 2016 to 2019). Concerning the study at large: The cohort included eleven to twelve adenocarcinoma, a couple of squamous cell carcinoma and 1 small cell lung cancer patients. Among the approximately 15 patients, ages ranged from roughly 30 to 76 years, approximately 10 were men and 5 were women, and disease was TNM stage I to III. Sequencing generated a total of more than 100 million productive TCRbeta reads, averaging around 4.2 million reads per sample. Using bulk TCRbeta repertoires from roughly 14 lung cancer patients, the study set lung tumor tissue side by side with matched distant non-tumor lung tissue. Fewer than 35 paired specimens, one tumor and one normal lung sample per patient, were profiled by TCRbeta CDR3 sequencing. Summary of the overall study and its limitations: Only roughly 15 patients were in the cohort, and the authors stated that larger samples and more detailed clinical data are needed. Neither the sequencing platform nor unique molecular identifiers are mentioned in the methods. Significantly higher TCR diversity was found in younger patients, and higher tumor TCR diversity was associated with shorter overall and disease-free survival. The top 100 clones accounted for a significantly larger cumulative portion of the repertoire in normal lung than in tumor tissue. Tumor tissue showed significantly greater TCR diversity (inverse Simpson) than normal lung tissue (about 410 vs 180, P = 0.0075, Mann-Whitney U test). Because peripheral blood was not sequenced, blood TCRbeta repertoires in the lung cancer patients of the study were not examined.

Bulk unsorted tissue served as the source for RNA extraction, and RNA quality was assessed using a NanoDrop ND-1000 and an Agilent 2100. Newly diagnosed lung cancer patients without prior chemotherapy who had been admitted for thoracic surgery in China between August and November 2014 were enrolled as donors. Patients who had received previous radiotherapy or chemotherapy, or who had another concurrent cancer, were excluded from the study. Surgical tissue pieces of about 1-2.1 cm3 were preserved in RNAlater solution and were kept at -80 degrees C until use. Library creation used multiplex PCR. Sequencing relied on an Illumina HiSeq 2500. TCRbeta libraries were constructed through three rounds of nested PCR with primers (Table S4) according to protocols adapted from ARM-PCR. PCR products of 200-500 bp were gel-excised and purified with the QIAquick gel extraction kit before sequencing. Per the source publication's procedure: Reads were cleaned using Trimmomatic, were merged into complete CDR3 sequences using FLASH, and were assigned to V(D)J germline segments using MiTCR. Clonal diversity was calculated as the inverse Simpson's index using VDJtools. In-frame sequences without a premature stop codon were defined as productive reads. TCRdb redid the processing of the public reads, applying fastp at Q25 and MiXCR, and retained in-frame beta chains. Rows are unified per CDR3 protein, each entry keeping the most common DNA and genes. The V and J calls follow TCRdb's processing rather than the paper's. For this sample there are 110,000 or so distinct CDR3 sequences; 60% to 80% appear just once. Around 37% of the sample goes to the ten largest clones.

The receptor was isolated from a woman in her fifties or sixties with non-small cell lung cancer. The source material was lung tumor tissue.

The CDR3 here reads CASSAQFGSNQPQHF. The nucleotides are TGTGCCAGCAGCGCACAATTCGGAAGCAATCAGCCCCAGCATTTT. The sequence links TRBV2 to TRBJ1-5; the D gene is unclear. The V end loses 6 bases and the J end loses 1 base, and a stretch of 13 bases separates them. The CDR3 measures 15 amino acids from cysteine to phenylalanine. The retained sequence is limited to the CDR3, 45 bases, with the frame set at the first base. From the germline V gene, CDR1 is SNHLY and CDR2 is FYNNEI.